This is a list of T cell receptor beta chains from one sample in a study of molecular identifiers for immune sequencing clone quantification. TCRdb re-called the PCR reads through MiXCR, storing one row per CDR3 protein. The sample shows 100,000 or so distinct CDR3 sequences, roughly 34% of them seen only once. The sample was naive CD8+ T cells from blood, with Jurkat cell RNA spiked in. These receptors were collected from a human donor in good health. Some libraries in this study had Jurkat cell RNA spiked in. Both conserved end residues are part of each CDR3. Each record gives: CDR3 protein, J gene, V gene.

CSVPSGSTNEKLFF TRBJ1-4 TRBV29-1
CASSYSGEILTYEQYF TRBJ2-7 TRBV6-6
CASSASRAPYEQYF TRBJ2-7 TRBV6-5
CASSLVAGSSEKLFF TRBJ1-4 TRBV4-2
CASSLRDEQYF TRBJ2-7 TRBV7-9
CASSSHLQGELWANVLTF TRBJ2-6 TRBV7-9
CASSQASSSYNEQFF TRBJ2-1 TRBV4-3
CASSPGVNESQYF TRBJ2-5 TRBV7-9
CSALQSSYNEQFF TRBJ2-1 TRBV29-1
CASRNRGAVETQYF TRBJ2-5 TRBV6-2/TRBV6-3
CASSPLSDTQYF TRBJ2-3 TRBV7-9
CASSQRGELFF TRBJ2-2 TRBV14
CASGVSGRVNYGYTF TRBJ1-2 TRBV6-6
CASSTRDRVFGEQFF TRBJ2-1 TRBV19
CASSPYRVKAKNIQYF TRBJ2-4 TRBV12-3/TRBV12-4
CASSYATYEQYF TRBJ2-7 TRBV6-2/TRBV6-3
CASSDTWPGELFF TRBJ2-2 TRBV6-4
CSAPGQHQETQNF TRBJ2-5 TRBV29-1
CASSLNPDVLLPYEQYF TRBJ2-7 TRBV6-2/TRBV6-3
CASSSDPYEQYF TRBJ2-7 TRBV6-6
CASSVNRGRLSGANVLTF TRBJ2-6 TRBV6-2/TRBV6-3
CATSDHTNEGGSSDTQYF TRBJ2-3 TRBV24-1
CASSRDIRTLHF TRBJ1-6 TRBV6-2/TRBV6-3
CASSTGWTNEKLFF TRBJ1-4 TRBV7-9
CACSHVPGQGTGELFF TRBJ2-2 TRBV7-9
CASSQDLPYSGANVLTF TRBJ2-6 TRBV4-3
CASSKGALYTDTQYF TRBJ2-3 TRBV19
CASSPGRVNEKLFF TRBJ1-4 TRBV7-6
CASSLSTTGDYEQYF TRBJ2-7 TRBV27
CASTLPTGDRRQYF TRBJ2-7 TRBV7-9
CASSLGGALNTGELFF TRBJ2-2 TRBV4-1
CATSSTGTGYYEQYF TRBJ2-7 TRBV24-1
CASSLGTAGEQFF TRBJ2-1 TRBV11-2
CASLLAGVPNEQFF TRBJ2-1 TRBV12-3/TRBV12-4
CASSRGTSGTDTQYF TRBJ2-3 TRBV11-2
CASTSWDSNTDTQYF TRBJ2-3 TRBV6-2/TRBV6-3
CASSFDRENIQYF TRBJ2-4 TRBV5-6
CASSMVGPSYEQYF TRBJ2-7 TRBV19
CASSIAYSNQPQHF TRBJ1-5 TRBV6-2/TRBV6-3
CASSQDILGQETQYF TRBJ2-5 TRBV4-3
CASSQSTDYEQYF TRBJ2-7 TRBV4-3
CASRLELASPYEQYF TRBJ2-7 TRBV7-2
CASSAPGANVLTF TRBJ2-6 TRBV25-1
CASRRETQYF TRBJ2-5 TRBV28
CASSLDDSNQPQHF TRBJ1-5 TRBV28
CASSRSKGRGYGYTF TRBJ1-2 TRBV7-6
CASSYLTGANVLTF TRBJ2-6 TRBV12-3/TRBV12-4
CASSPGEDTEAFF TRBJ1-1 TRBV18
CASSFGLAASTDTQYF TRBJ2-3 TRBV27
CASSLDWTGLYEQYF TRBJ2-7 TRBV7-2
CASSQRTRPYEQYF TRBJ2-7 TRBV6-2/TRBV6-3
CASSMPGSGLYEQYF TRBJ2-7 TRBV5-4